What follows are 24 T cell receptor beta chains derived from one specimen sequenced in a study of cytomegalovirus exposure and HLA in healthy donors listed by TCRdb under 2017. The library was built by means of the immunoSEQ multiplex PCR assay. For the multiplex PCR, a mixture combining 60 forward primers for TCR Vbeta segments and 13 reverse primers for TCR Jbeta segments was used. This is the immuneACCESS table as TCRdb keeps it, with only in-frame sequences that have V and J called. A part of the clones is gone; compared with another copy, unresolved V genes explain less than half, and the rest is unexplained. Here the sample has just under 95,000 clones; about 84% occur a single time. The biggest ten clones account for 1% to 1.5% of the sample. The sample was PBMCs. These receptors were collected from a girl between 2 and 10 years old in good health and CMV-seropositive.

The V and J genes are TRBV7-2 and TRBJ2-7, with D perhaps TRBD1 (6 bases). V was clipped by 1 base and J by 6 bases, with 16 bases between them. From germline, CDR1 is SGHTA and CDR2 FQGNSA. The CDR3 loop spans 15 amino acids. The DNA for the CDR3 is TGTGCCAGCAGCTTAGGAGTAGACAGGTTAGGCGAGCAGTACTTC. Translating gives CASSLGVDRLGEQYF. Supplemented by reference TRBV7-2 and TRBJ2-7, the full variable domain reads GAGVSQSPSNKVTEKGKDVELRCDPISGHTALYWYRQSLGQGLEFLIYFQGNSAPDKSGLPSDRFSAERTGGSVSTLTIQRTQQEDSAVYLCASSLGVDRLGEQYFGPGTRLTVT.

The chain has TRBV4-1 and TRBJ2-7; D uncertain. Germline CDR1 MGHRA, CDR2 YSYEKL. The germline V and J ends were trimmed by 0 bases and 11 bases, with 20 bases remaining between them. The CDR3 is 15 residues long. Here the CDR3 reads CASSQEDGQALYEYF. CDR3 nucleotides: TGCGCCAGCAGCCAAGAAGATGGGCAGGCCCTTTATGAGTACTTC.

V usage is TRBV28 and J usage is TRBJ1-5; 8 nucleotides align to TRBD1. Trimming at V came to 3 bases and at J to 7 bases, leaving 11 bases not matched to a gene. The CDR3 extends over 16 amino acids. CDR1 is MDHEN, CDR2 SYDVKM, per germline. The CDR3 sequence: CASSFSRTGRDQPQHF. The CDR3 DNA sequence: TGTGCCAGCAGTTTCAGCAGGACAGGGAGGGACCAGCCCCAGCATTTT.

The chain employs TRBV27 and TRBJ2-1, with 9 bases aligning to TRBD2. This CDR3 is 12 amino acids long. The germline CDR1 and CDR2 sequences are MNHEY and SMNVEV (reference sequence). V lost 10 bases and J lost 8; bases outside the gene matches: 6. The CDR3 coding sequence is TGTGCCACCCTGGGACTAGCCGATGAGCAGTTCTTC. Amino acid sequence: CATLGLADEQFF.

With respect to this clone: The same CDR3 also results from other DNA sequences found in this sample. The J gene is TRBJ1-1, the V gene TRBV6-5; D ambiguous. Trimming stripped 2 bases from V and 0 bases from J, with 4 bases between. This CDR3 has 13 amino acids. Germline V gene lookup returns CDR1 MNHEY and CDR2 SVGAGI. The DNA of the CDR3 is TGTGCCAGCAGTTACAGCATGAACACTGAAGCTTTCTTT. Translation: CASSYSMNTEAFF.

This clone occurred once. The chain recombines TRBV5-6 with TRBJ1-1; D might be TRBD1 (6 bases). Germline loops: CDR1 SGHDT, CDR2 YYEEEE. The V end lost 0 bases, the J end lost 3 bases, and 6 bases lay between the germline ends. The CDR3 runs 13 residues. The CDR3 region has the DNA TGTGCCAGCAGCTTGGGGGGGCACACTGAAGCTTTCTTT. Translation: CASSLGGHTEAFF.

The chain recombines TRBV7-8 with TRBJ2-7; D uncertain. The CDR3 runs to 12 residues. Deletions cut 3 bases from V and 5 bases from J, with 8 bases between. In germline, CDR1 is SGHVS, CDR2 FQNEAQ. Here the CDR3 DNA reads TGTGCCAGCAGCTTTCACTCTAACGAGCAGTACTTC. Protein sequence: CASSFHSNEQYF.

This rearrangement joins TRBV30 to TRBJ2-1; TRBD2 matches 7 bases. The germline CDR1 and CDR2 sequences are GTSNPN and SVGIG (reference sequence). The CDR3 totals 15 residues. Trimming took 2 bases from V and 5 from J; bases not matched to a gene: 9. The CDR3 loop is CAWSSGGAFDNEQFF. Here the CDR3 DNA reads TGTGCCTGGAGTTCGGGGGGAGCTTTCGACAATGAGCAGTTCTTC.

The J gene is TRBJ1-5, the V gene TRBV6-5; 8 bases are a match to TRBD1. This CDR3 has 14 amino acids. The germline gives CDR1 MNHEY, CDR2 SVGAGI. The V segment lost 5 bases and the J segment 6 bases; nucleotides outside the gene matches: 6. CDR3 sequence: CASSKAGGGQPQHF. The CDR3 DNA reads TGTGCCAGCAGTAAGGCAGGGGGCGGTCAGCCCCAGCATTTT.

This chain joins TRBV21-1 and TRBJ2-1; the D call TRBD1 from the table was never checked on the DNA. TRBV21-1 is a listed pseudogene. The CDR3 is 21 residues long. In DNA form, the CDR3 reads TGTGCCAGCAGCAAAGAGGTACGAACGCGATCGGGACAGGGGTTTAGCGATGAGCAGTTCTTC. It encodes CASSKEVRTRSGQGFSDEQFF.

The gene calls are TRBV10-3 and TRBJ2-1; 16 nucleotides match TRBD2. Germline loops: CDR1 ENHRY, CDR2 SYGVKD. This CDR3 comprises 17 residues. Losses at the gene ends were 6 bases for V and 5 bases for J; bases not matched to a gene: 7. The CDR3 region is CAISAGTSGRANNEQFF. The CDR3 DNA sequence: TGTGCCATCAGCGCCGGGACTAGCGGGAGGGCCAACAATGAGCAGTTCTTC.

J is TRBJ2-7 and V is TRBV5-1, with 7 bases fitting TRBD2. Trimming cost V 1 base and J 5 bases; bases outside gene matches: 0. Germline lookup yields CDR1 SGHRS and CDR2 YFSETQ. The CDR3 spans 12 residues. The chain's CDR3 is CASSLSGNEQYF. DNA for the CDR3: TGCGCCAGCAGCTTGAGCGGGAACGAGCAGTACTTC.

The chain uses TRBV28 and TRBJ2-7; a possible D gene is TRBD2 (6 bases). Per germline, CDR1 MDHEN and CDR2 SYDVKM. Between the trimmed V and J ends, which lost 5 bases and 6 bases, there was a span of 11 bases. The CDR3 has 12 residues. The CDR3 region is CASSALGGEQYF. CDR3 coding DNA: TGTGCCAGCAGTGCCCTGGGGGGCGAGCAGTACTTC.

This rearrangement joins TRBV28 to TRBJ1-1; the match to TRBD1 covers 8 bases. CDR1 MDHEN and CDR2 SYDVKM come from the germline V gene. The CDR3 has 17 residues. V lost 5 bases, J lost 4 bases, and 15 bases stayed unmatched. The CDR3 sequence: CASSEGRQGPRTTEAFF. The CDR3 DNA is TGTGCCAGCAGTGAGGGCCGACAGGGGCCGCGGACCACTGAAGCTTTCTTT. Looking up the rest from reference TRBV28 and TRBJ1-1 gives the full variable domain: DVKVTQSSRYLVKRTGEKVFLECVQDMDHENMFWYRQDPGLGLRLIYFSYDVKMKEKGDIPEGYSVSREKKERFSLILESASTNQTSMYLCASSEGRQGPRTTEAFFGQGTRLTVV.

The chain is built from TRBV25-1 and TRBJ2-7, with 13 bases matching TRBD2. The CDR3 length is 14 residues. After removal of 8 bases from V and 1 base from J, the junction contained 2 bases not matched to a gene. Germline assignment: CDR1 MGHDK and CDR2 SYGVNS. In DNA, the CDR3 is TGTGCCAGCGCACTAGCGGGAGGGTCCTACGAGCAGTACTTC. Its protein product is CASALAGGSYEQYF.

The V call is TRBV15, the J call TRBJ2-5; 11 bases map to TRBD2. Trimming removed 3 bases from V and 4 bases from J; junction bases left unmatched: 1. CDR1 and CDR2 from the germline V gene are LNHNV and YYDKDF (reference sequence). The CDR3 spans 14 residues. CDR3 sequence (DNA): TGTGCCACCAGCAGTGGACTAGCGGGAGAGACCCAGTACTTC. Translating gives CATSSGLAGETQYF.

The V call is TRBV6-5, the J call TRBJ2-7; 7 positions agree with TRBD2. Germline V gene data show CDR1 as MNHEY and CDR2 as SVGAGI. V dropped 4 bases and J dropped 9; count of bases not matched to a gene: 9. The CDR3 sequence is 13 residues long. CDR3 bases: TGTGCCAGCAGTTTGGGATCCTCGGGAGGGCAGTACTTC. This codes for CASSLGSSGGQYF.

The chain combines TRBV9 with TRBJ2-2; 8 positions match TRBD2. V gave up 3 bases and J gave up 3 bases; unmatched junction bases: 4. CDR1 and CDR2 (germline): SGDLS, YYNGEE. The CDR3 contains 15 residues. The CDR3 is CASSARAGDTGELFF. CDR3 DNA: TGTGCCAGCAGCGCCAGAGCGGGGGACACCGGGGAGCTGTTTTTT.

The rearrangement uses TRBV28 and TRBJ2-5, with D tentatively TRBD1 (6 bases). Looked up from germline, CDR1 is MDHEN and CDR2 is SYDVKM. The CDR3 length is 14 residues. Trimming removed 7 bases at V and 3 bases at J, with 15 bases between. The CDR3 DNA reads TGTGCCAGCACCCCCACAGGGCAGGAAGAGACCCAGTACTTC. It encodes CASTPTGQEETQYF.

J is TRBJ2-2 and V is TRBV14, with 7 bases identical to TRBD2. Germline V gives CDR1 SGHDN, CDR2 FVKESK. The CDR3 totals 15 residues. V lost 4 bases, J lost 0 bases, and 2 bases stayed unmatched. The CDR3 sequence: CASSPGLANTGELFF. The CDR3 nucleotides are TGTGCCAGCAGCCCAGGACTAGCGAACACCGGGGAGCTGTTTTTT. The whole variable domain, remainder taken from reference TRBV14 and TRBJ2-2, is EAGVTQFPSHSVIEKGQTVTLRCDPISGHDNLYWYRRVMGKEIKFLLHFVKESKQDESGMPNNRFLAERTGGTYSTLKVQPAELEDSGVYFCASSPGLANTGELFFGEGSRLTVL.

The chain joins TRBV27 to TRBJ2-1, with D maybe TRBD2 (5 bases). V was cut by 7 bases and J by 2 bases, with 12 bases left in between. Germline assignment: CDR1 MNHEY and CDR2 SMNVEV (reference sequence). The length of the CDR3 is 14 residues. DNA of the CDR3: TGTGCCAGCACCGCACGGGGTACCTACAATGAGCAGTTCTTC. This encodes CASTARGTYNEQFF.

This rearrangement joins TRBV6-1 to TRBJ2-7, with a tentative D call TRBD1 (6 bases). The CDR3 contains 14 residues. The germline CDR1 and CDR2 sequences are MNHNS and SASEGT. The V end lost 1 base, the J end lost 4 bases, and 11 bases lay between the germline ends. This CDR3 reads CASSEGGGMYEQYF. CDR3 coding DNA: TGTGCCAGCAGTGAAGGTGGGGGCATGTACGAGCAGTACTTC.

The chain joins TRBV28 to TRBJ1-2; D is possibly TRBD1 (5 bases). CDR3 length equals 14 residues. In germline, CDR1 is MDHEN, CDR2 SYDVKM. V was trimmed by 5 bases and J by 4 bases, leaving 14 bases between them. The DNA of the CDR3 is TGTGCCAGCAGTCCCGAGACAGAGCCCTATGGCTACACCTTC. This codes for CASSPETEPYGYTF.

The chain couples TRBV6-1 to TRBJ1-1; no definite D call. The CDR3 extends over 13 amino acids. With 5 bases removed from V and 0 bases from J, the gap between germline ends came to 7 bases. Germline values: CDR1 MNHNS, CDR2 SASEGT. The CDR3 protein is CASSQAMNTEAFF. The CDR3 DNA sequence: TGTGCCAGCAGTCAGGCCATGAACACTGAAGCTTTCTTT.